This record covers a single T cell receptor (beta chain). Germline V gene data show CDR1 as WSHSY and CDR2 as SAAADI. Trimming at V came to 4 bases and at J to 5 bases, leaving 10 bases not matched to a gene. CDR3 length equals 16 residues. The record originates from a study of blood T cell repertoires in COVID-19. Clones were read by immunoSEQ multiplex PCR, and TCRdb kept only the in-frame ones, dropping some. This table has approximately 93,000 clones, around 79% appearing once. Sequenced input: peripheral blood. The sequence came from a woman of 80 years or more with acute or convalescent COVID-19. The rearrangement uses TRBV10-2 and TRBJ2-7, with 11 positions matching TRBD2. This chain's CDR3 is CASSVLLAGVIHEQYF. In DNA form, the CDR3 reads TGCGCCAGCAGTGTTTTACTAGCGGGAGTAATCCACGAGCAGTACTTC.